This T cell receptor (beta chain) was found in a study of control samples from healthy donors and cancer patients. V lost 1 base, J lost 7 bases, and 7 bases stayed unmatched. In germline, CDR1 is MGHDK, CDR2 SYGVNS. CDR3 length: 16 residues. Produced via immunoSEQ multiplex PCR; TCRdb's table is partial and in-frame only. In the table there are fewer than 120,000 clones, roughly 90% of which are singletons. This TCR was sampled from a woman aged 60-75 years with lung cancer. The V and J genes are TRBV25-1 and TRBJ1-4, with 9 bases aligning to TRBD1. Input material: PBMCs. The CDR3 DNA sequence: TGTGCCAGCAGTGAATCCTGGACAGGGGACGTTGAAAAACTGTTTTTT. As protein: CASSESWTGDVEKLFF.